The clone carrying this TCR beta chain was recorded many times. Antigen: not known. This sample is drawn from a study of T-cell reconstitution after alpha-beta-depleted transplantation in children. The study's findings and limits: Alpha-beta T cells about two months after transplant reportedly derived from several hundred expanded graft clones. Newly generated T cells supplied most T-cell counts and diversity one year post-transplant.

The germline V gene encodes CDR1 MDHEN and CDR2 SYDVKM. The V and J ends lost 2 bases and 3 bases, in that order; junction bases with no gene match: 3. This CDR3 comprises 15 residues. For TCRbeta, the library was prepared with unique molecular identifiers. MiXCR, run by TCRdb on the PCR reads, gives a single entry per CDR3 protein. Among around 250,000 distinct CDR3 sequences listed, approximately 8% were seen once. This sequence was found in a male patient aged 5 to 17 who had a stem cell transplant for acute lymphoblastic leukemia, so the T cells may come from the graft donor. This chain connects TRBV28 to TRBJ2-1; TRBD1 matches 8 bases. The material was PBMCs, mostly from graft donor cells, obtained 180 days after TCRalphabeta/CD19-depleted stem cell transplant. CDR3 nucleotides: TGTGCCAGCAGTTTAGAGGACAGGGACTACAATGAGCAGTTCTTC. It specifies CASSLEDRDYNEQFF.